Listed below are T cell receptor beta chains from one sample, sequenced in a study of T-cell memory formation after mild COVID-19. TCRdb reprocessed the 5' RACE reads via MiXCR and lists one record per CDR3 protein. The sample shows 120,000 to 150,000 distinct CDR3 sequences, under 7% of them seen only once. What was sequenced was PBMCs or a T cell subset sorted from them (not recorded which). These receptors originate from an adult woman who had mild COVID-19 (a few samples of this study predate the infection). Cell type and time point are not known. Both conserved end residues are part of each CDR3. D genes are given only for firm matches. Clone sizes are given selectively: once, few, many, or a class where the clone is expanded.

NA,TRBV29-1,few,TRBJ2-3,CSVDTASLDTQYF,TGCAGCGTTGATACAGCGAGTCTAGATACGCAGTATTTT
NA,TRBV5-1,many,TRBJ2-7,CASSLAPDQATRQYF,TGCGCCAGCAGCTTGGCTCCAGACCAAGCTACGAGGCAGTACTTC
NA,TRBV18,NA,TRBJ2-1,CASSPPSLSYNEQFF,TGTGCCAGCTCACCACCGTCTCTCTCCTACAATGAGCAGTTCTTC
NA,TRBV20-1,NA,TRBJ2-3,CSALRLGTDTQYF,TGCAGTGCGTTACGCCTCGGCACAGATACGCAGTATTTT
TRBD1,TRBV18,many,TRBJ1-2,CASSPGTGLVGYTF,TGTGCCAGCTCACCTGGGACAGGGCTGGTTGGCTACACCTTC
NA,TRBV5-5,many,TRBJ2-2,CASSQTGELFF,TGTGCCAGCAGCCAAACCGGGGAGCTGTTTTTT
NA,TRBV5-6,many,TRBJ2-5,CASTWGVRETQYF,TGTGCCAGCACCTGGGGGGTGAGAGAGACCCAGTACTTC
NA,TRBV3-1,few,TRBJ2-1,CASSLLWTGHNEQFF,TGTGCCAGCAGTTTACTTTGGACGGGTCACAATGAGCAGTTCTTC
NA,TRBV7-2,many,TRBJ2-3,CASSLALDTQYF,TGTGCCAGCAGCTTAGCTCTCGATACGCAGTATTTT
NA,TRBV2,many,TRBJ1-2,CASSGTANYGYTF,TGTGCCAGCAGTGGAACAGCTAACTATGGCTACACCTTC
TRBD1,TRBV7-9,many,TRBJ2-7,CASSLGTGVNEQYF,TGTGCCAGCAGCTTAGGGACAGGGGTAAACGAGCAGTACTTC
NA,TRBV7-9,few,TRBJ1-2,CASSLIYPEESNYGYTF,TGTGCCAGCAGCTTAATTTATCCCGAGGAATCAAACTATGGCTACACCTTC
NA,TRBV9,few,TRBJ1-3,CASSPDTWDGISGNTIYF,TGTGCCAGCAGCCCGGACACTTGGGACGGCATCTCTGGAAACACCATATATTTT
TRBD1,TRBV6-5,many,TRBJ2-7,CASSYSGTGRYEQYF,TGTGCCAGCAGTTACTCCGGGACAGGGCGCTACGAGCAGTACTTC
TRBD1,TRBV3-1,NA,TRBJ2-7,CASSQNSAGGEQYF,TGTGCCAGCAGCCAGAATAGCGCAGGGGGCGAGCAGTACTTC
NA,TRBV19,NA,TRBJ2-4,CASSIYGGGENIQYF,TGTGCCAGTAGTATATATGGTGGGGGTGAAAACATTCAGTACTTC
NA,TRBV6-5,many,TRBJ1-2,CASSPAGATYGYTF,TGTGCCAGCAGTCCGGCTGGGGCTACCTATGGCTACACCTTC
NA,TRBV7-9,few,TRBJ2-7,CASSLRASAFSSYEQYF,TGTGCCAGCAGCTTAAGGGCGTCAGCCTTTAGCTCCTACGAGCAGTACTTC
NA,TRBV15,NA,TRBJ2-7,CATSRDRYSPYEQYF,TGTGCCACCAGCAGAGATAGGTACAGCCCCTACGAGCAGTACTTC
NA,TRBV9,NA,TRBJ1-1,CASSGLQGTEAFF,TGTGCCAGCAGCGGACTACAGGGCACTGAAGCTTTCTTT
NA,TRBV3-1,many,TRBJ2-1,CASSHPFWGSYNEQFF,TGTGCCAGCAGCCACCCCTTCTGGGGCTCCTACAATGAGCAGTTCTTC
NA,TRBV20-1,many,TRBJ2-3,CSARPGARGGADTQYF,TGCAGTGCCCGACCGGGGGCCCGTGGGGGAGCAGATACGCAGTATTTT
NA,TRBV9,many,TRBJ2-3,CASSLANTDTQYF,TGTGCCAGCTCGCTAGCGAACACAGATACGCAGTATTTT
TRBD2,TRBV5-1,NA,TRBJ2-3,CASSLVGTSATQYF,TGCGCCAGCAGCCTAGTAGGCACTAGCGCTACGCAGTATTTT
TRBD1,TRBV12-3/TRBV12-4,many,TRBJ2-7,CASSLSGTGAREQYF,TGTGCCAGCAGTTTATCCGGGACAGGGGCCAGAGAGCAGTACTTC
TRBD2,TRBV5-1,few,TRBJ2-1,CASSSLPQLAGAGYNEQFF,TGCGCCAGCAGCAGCCTCCCCCAACTAGCGGGGGCGGGCTACAATGAGCAGTTCTTC